This is a list of T cell receptor beta chains from one sample in a study of blood T cells in healthy people across ages. TCRdb used MiXCR to reprocess the 5' RACE reads, holding one entry per CDR3 protein. The sample lists under 1,000,000 distinct CDR3 sequences, 30% to 45% seen once, with 10% to 15% in the top ten. The specimen was blood. The receptors here all came from a man between 18 and 35 years old in good health. The CDR3 runs from the conserved cysteine through the conserved F or W. The order of the fields is D gene, clone size, V gene, J gene, CDR3 DNA, CDR3 protein. The D gene is left open where the match is weak. Clone size is not always given. Where it is, it says once, few, many or a class for expanded clones.

>.|.|TRBV12-3/TRBV12-4|TRBJ1-1
TGTGCCAGCAGGCGCAGAGGGGTGGACACTGAAGCTTTCTTT
CASRRRGVDTEAFF
>.|.|TRBV27|TRBJ2-6
TGTGCCAGTAGTACAGGGTACGGGGCCAACGTCCTGACTTTC
CASSTGYGANVLTF
>.|few|TRBV13|TRBJ2-3
TGTGCCAGCAGCGTAAGCCCGTCTAATACGCAGTATTTT
CASSVSPSNTQYF
>.|few|TRBV20-1|TRBJ1-6
TGCAGTGCCGGGGGCCAAGGGAGGAATTCACCCCTCCACTTT
CSAGGQGRNSPLHF
>TRBD1|many|TRBV15|TRBJ1-2
TGTGCCACCACCTTGAGTCCTTACAGGGGAGCGCCCATCTATGGCTACACCTTC
CATTLSPYRGAPIYGYTF
>TRBD1|.|TRBV6-2/TRBV6-3|TRBJ2-7
TGTGCCAGCAGTTACGGCGACAGGGGGCTATCCTACGAGCAGTACTTC
CASSYGDRGLSYEQYF
>.|few|TRBV6-1|TRBJ1-6
TGTGCCAGCAGTGAAACCGTTTCCTATAATTCACCCCTCCACTTT
CASSETVSYNSPLHF
>TRBD2|few|TRBV20-1|TRBJ2-3
TGCAGTGCTCCCCCATTGGGACTAGCGGGGGGTCAAAATACGCAGTATTTT
CSAPPLGLAGGQNTQYF
>.|.|TRBV11-2|TRBJ1-2
TGTGCCAGCAGTACGACCCCTCAGACCGCATACTATGGCTACACCTTC
CASSTTPQTAYYGYTF
>.|few|TRBV6-2/TRBV6-3|TRBJ2-2
TGTGCCAGCAGTTACAGGCCCCAGGCCGGGGAGCTGTTTTTT
CASSYRPQAGELFF
>TRBD1|.|TRBV6-5|TRBJ2-3
TGTGCCAGCAAGGGTACAGGGGCGAGAGATACGCAGTATTTT
CASKGTGARDTQYF
>TRBD1|.|TRBV2|TRBJ1-6
TGTGCCAGCAGTCCAGGACAGGGGGCATGGAATTCACCCCTCCACTTT
CASSPGQGAWNSPLHF
>TRBD2|many|TRBV4-3|TRBJ2-3
TGCGCCAGCAGCCAAGATTCCACTAGCGGGCATAGCACAGATACGCAGTATTTT
CASSQDSTSGHSTDTQYF
>TRBD2|.|TRBV9|TRBJ2-4
TGTGCCAGCGGGCGGGGGGGCGACAAAAACATTCAGTACTTC
CASGRGGDKNIQYF
>.|.|TRBV6-5|TRBJ1-5
TGTGCCAGCAGTGACAGTAGCAATCAGCCCCAGCATTTT
CASSDSSNQPQHF
>TRBD1|.|TRBV27|TRBJ1-6
TGTGCCAGCAGTGCCGGGACAGGGGGCAGTTCACCCCCCCACTTT
CASSAGTGGSSPPHF
>TRBD1|.|TRBV7-3|TRBJ2-2
TGTGCCAGCAGCCAGGACAGGGAAAAAGTGGCCGGGGAGCTGTTTTTT
CASSQDREKVAGELFF
>TRBD1|few|TRBV12-3/TRBV12-4|TRBJ1-2
TGTGCCAGCAGCTCAGACAGGGGGCGGAATGGCTACACCTTC
CASSSDRGRNGYTF
>.|.|TRBV20-1|TRBJ2-5
TGCAGTGCTAGAGCCCTGGGACGGATCCAAGAGACCCAGTACTTC
CSARALGRIQETQYF
>.|.|TRBV19|TRBJ2-3
TGTGCCAGTAGTATACGCCTAAGGGGCGGCACAGATACGCAGTATTTT
CASSIRLRGGTDTQYF
>TRBD1|.|TRBV20-1|TRBJ2-1
TGCAGTGCTAGAGAGGGACAGGGGGGGGAGACCCAGTTCTTC
CSAREGQGGETQFF
>TRBD2|.|TRBV2|TRBJ2-3
TGTGCCAGCAGTGAAGAATTAGCGGGGGGAACTAGCACAGATACGCAGTATTTT
CASSEELAGGTSTDTQYF
>TRBD1|.|TRBV7-3|TRBJ1-6
TGTGCCAGCAGCCCACAGGGGAATAATTCACCCCTCCACTTT
CASSPQGNNSPLHF
>TRBD1|once|TRBV7-2|TRBJ2-7
TGTGCCAGCAGCTTATATGGGACAGGGGATATCGCTGGGCAGTACTTC
CASSLYGTGDIAGQYF
>.|once|TRBV27|TRBJ2-5
TGTGCCAGCAGATTACAGGGAACAGAGACCCAGTACTTC
CASRLQGTETQYF
>.|few|TRBV7-2|TRBJ1-5
TGTGCCAGCAGCTTAGCGGGTCAGTATAGCAATCAGCCCCAGCATTTT
CASSLAGQYSNQPQHF
>.|.|TRBV2|TRBJ1-1
TGTGCCAGCAGTGAACCCTGGGACATATACACTGAAGCTTTCTTT
CASSEPWDIYTEAFF
>.|.|TRBV5-1|TRBJ2-3
TGCGCCAGCAGGTCGGATCAGAGCACAGATACGCAGTATTTT
CASRSDQSTDTQYF
>.|few|TRBV20-1|TRBJ1-5
TGCAGTGCTAGAGATACAGACCTTAGCAATCAGCCCCAGCATTTT
CSARDTDLSNQPQHF
>TRBD1|few|TRBV10-3|TRBJ2-3
TGTGCCATCACCGGTGGGACAGGGGAGGTTTCGTTGTATTTT
CAITGGTGEVSLYF
>.|.|TRBV4-3|TRBJ2-3
TGCGCCAGCAGCCCAAAGCCCTTGACTAGGGGGAACCCAGATACGCAGTATTTT
CASSPKPLTRGNPDTQYF
>TRBD2|few|TRBV6-5|TRBJ2-2
TGTGCCAGCAGTTCCCCCGTGACTAGCGGGGCTTCGAACACCGGGGAGCTGTTTTTT
CASSSPVTSGASNTGELFF
>.|.|TRBV13|TRBJ2-3
TGTGCCAGCAGCTCTCGACTCTTACCCAAAAGCAACACAGATACGCAGTATTTT
CASSSRLLPKSNTDTQYF
>.|many|TRBV12-3/TRBV12-4|TRBJ2-5
TGTGCCAGTGGTGGTGCCGGGGAAGAGCAGTACTTC
CASGGAGEEQYF
>TRBD2|.|TRBV12-3/TRBV12-4|TRBJ2-5
TGTGCCAGCAGAAGGGACGGGGGGGAGACCCAGTACTTC
CASRRDGGETQYF
>TRBD1|.|TRBV10-3|TRBJ2-3
TGTGCCATCACTTCGGGACAGGGCGAGGGCACAGATACGCAGTATTTT
CAITSGQGEGTDTQYF
>TRBD2|.|TRBV29-1|TRBJ2-7
TGCAGCGTTGGGACTAGGAGCTCCTACGAGCAGTATTTC
CSVGTRSSYEQYF
>TRBD1|few|TRBV20-1|TRBJ1-5
TGCAGTGCTCCACGACCACAGGGGGTGGATCAGCCCCAGCATTTT
CSAPRPQGVDQPQHF
>.|many|TRBV5-5|TRBJ2-7
TGTGCCAGCAGCTCCATATATACTAGGGGCGAGCAGTACTTC
CASSSIYTRGEQYF
>.|few|TRBV19|TRBJ2-5
TGTGCCAGTAGTAGGTCGGCAGGGAGTGAGACCCAGTACTTC
CASSRSAGSETQYF
>.|.|TRBV12-3/TRBV12-4|TRBJ2-6
TGTGCCAGCAGTTTCGGGGACTCGGGGGCCAACGTCCTGACTTTC
CASSFGDSGANVLTF
>.|.|TRBV30|TRBJ1-1
TGTGCCTGGAGTCGAATACAACCGAACACTGAAGCTTTCTTT
CAWSRIQPNTEAFF
>.|.|TRBV4-3|TRBJ1-4
TGCGCCAGCAGCCAAGAGGGGGCCGGCGGAGAAAAACTGTTTTTT
CASSQEGAGGEKLFF
>TRBD1|few|TRBV7-2|TRBJ2-7
TGTGCCAGCAGCTTCGACAGGGATGGGTCCTACGAGCAGTACTTC
CASSFDRDGSYEQYF
>TRBD1|.|TRBV7-8|TRBJ1-6
TGTGCCAGCAGCTTAGGGGACAGGGATTCACCCCTCCACTTT
CASSLGDRDSPLHF
>.|many|TRBV7-2|TRBJ2-6
TGTGCCAGCAGCTTACGGGGTCCCTCTGGGGCCAACGTCCTGACTTTC
CASSLRGPSGANVLTF
>.|many|TRBV2|TRBJ1-2
TGTGCCAGCAGTGAGGGGCAGGGAAACTATGGCTACACCTTC
CASSEGQGNYGYTF
>TRBD1|once|TRBV10-1|TRBJ2-7
TGCGCCAGTGGATGGGGACAGGGAAGGTACGAGCAGTACTTC
CASGWGQGRYEQYF
>TRBD1|.|TRBV10-3|TRBJ1-4
TGTGCCGTCGGGACAGGAGGCGAACGCAGAAAACTGTTTTTT
CAVGTGGERRKLFF
>.|.|TRBV4-1|TRBJ2-5
TGCGCCAGCAGCCAAGTTCGAATTGGGGAGCGGCCTCAGTACTTC
CASSQVRIGERPQYF
>.|.|TRBV9|TRBJ2-3
TGTGCCAGCAGCGTAGGGTGGGCAGATACGCAGTATTTT
CASSVGWADTQYF
>.|.|TRBV27|TRBJ2-7
TGTGCCAGCAGTTTTAGGGGGGCCCCTTACAATGAGCAGTACTTC
CASSFRGAPYNEQYF
>TRBD1|many|TRBV7-3|TRBJ1-2
TGTGCCAGCAGCTTAAGGCAGGGGGCTGGTGGCTACACCTTC
CASSLRQGAGGYTF
>.|.|TRBV4-3|TRBJ1-2
TGCTCCAGCAGCCAAGGGGCAGGGACGATTGAAAACTATGGCTACACCTTC
CSSSQGAGTIENYGYTF
>TRBD1|many|TRBV12-3/TRBV12-4|TRBJ1-2
TGTGCCAGCAGCCTAGACAGGGGGAGATTGAACTATGGCTACACCTTC
CASSLDRGRLNYGYTF
>TRBD1|few|TRBV20-1|TRBJ2-5
TGCAGTGCTAGGGACAGGGTGGAGACCCAGTACTTC
CSARDRVETQYF
>.|.|TRBV7-9|TRBJ1-1
TGTGCCAGCAGCTTGACAGTCATTGAAGCTTTCTTT
CASSLTVIEAFF
>.|.|TRBV7-9|TRBJ1-1
TGTACCAGCAGCCGCGCCGGGGGAGGCACTGAAGCTTTCTTT
CTSSRAGGGTEAFF
>.|many|TRBV7-3|TRBJ2-1
TGTGCCAGCAGCCCCGCCTTAAGCGAAGGCGGTTTTAATGAGCAGTTCTTC
CASSPALSEGGFNEQFF
>.|.|TRBV9|TRBJ2-2
TGTGCCAGCAGCGGAGGGAGTGGGAACACCGGGGAGCTGTTTTTT
CASSGGSGNTGELFF